The 18 T cell receptor beta chains reported below all come from one sample, sequenced in a study of technical replicates of blood from a handful of donors (dated by TCRdb to about 2017). Library construction relied on the immunoSEQ multiplex PCR assay. Imported from immuneACCESS, the table was reduced by TCRdb to in-frame sequences with V and J called. These copies leave out some clones; in studies compared against another copy, an unresolved V gene accounts for under half, and the cause of the remainder is not known. In this sample the table shows about 71,000 clones, roughly 97% of which occur a single time. The top ten hold around 0.22% of the sample. Material: T cells isolated from PBMCs. These receptors were collected from a human donor in good health.

The chain couples TRBV4-2 to TRBJ2-1; the D gene is possibly TRBD1 (6 bases). This CDR3 has 12 amino acids. Trimming shortened V by 10 bases and J by 8 bases, and 15 bases separated the two germline ends. The V gene's germline CDR1 is LGHNA and CDR2 YNFKEQ. The CDR3, as DNA: TGTGCCACAGGGGCGGTGGGGGATGAGCAGTTCTTC. It specifies CATGAVGDEQFF.

The V and J genes are TRBV11-2 and TRBJ1-2, with D perhaps matching TRBD1 (5 bases). V lost 3 bases and J lost 4, with 15 bases in between. In germline, CDR1 is SGHAT, CDR2 FQNNGV. The CDR3 is 15 amino acids. Here the CDR3 reads CASSFDGGDSYGYTF. Written as DNA, the CDR3 is TGTGCCAGCAGCTTTGACGGTGGGGACTCCTATGGCTACACCTTC.

In nucleotides, the CDR3 is TGTGCCAGCAGTGACTCCCCGGGACACGACTTCTACGAGCAGTACTTC. This sequence encodes CASSDSPGHDFYEQYF. The chain has TRBV25-1 and TRBJ2-7, with D maybe TRBD1 (6 bases). In germline, CDR1 is MGHDK, CDR2 SYGVNS. CDR3 length: 16 amino acids. Trimming removed 3 bases at V and 3 bases at J, with 18 bases between.

The CDR3, as DNA: TGTGCCAGCAGCCCCCCAAGTGGCGTGAGGGAGCAGTACTTC. It is translated as CASSPPSGVREQYF. This sequence joins TRBV5-4 and TRBJ2-7; D is undetermined. V was clipped by 4 bases and J by 7 bases, with 18 bases between them. CDR3 length: 14 amino acids. The germline CDR1 and CDR2 sequences are SGHNT and YYREEE (reference sequence).

The chain has TRBV6-5 and TRBJ2-7, with 13 positions matching TRBD2. Looked up from germline, CDR1 is MNHEY and CDR2 is SVGAGI. With 7 bases clipped from V and 7 bases from J, the junction kept 7 bases outside the gene matches. The CDR3 is made up of 14 amino acids. CDR3 loop: CASKEGLAGKEQYF. DNA of the CDR3: TGTGCCAGCAAGGAGGGACTAGCGGGGAAAGAGCAGTACTTC.

The chain links TRBV19 to TRBJ2-7; possibly TRBD2 for D (5 bases). The CDR3 is made up of 14 amino acids. The V end was cut by 7 bases, the J end by 1 base, with 14 bases between. Germline values: CDR1 LNHDA, CDR2 SQIVND (reference sequence). CDR3 residues: CASKAAIGSYEQYF. CDR3 bases: TGTGCCAGTAAAGCGGCCATAGGATCCTACGAGCAGTACTTC.

The chain employs TRBV9 and TRBJ2-2; D call uncertain. CDR1 is SGDLS and CDR2 is YYNGEE in the germline V gene. CDR3 size: 16 residues. Trimming shortened V by 6 bases and J by 0 bases, and 15 bases separated the two germline ends. The CDR3 loop is CASTPRVAPNTGELFF. CDR3 nucleotides: TGTGCCAGCACCCCCCGGGTGGCGCCGAACACCGGGGAGCTGTTTTTT.

This clone was picked up one time. This chain connects TRBV5-1 to TRBJ1-5; D unresolved. From germline, CDR1 is SGHRS and CDR2 YFSETQ. The length of the CDR3 is 14 residues. V was trimmed by 0 bases and J by 6 bases, leaving 10 bases between them. The CDR3 loop reads CASSLGGALQPQHF. CDR3 nucleotide sequence: TGCGCCAGCAGCTTGGGCGGAGCCCTTCAGCCCCAGCATTTT.

This chain uses TRBV9 with TRBJ1-6; no reliable D call. The CDR3 spans 14 residues. Germline CDR1 reads SGDLS; CDR2 reads YYNGEE. V lost 0 bases and J 7 bases, leaving 8 bases between the germline ends. The CDR3 spells CASSVVSGNSPLHF. DNA for the CDR3: TGTGCCAGCAGCGTAGTGTCTGGCAATTCACCCCTCCACTTT. Full variable domain (rest looked up from reference TRBV9 and TRBJ1-6): DSGVTQTPKHLITATGQRVTLRCSPRSGDLSVYWYQQSLDQGLQFLIQYYNGEERAKGNILERFSAQQFPDLHSELNLSSLELGDSALYFCASSVVSGNSPLHFGNGTRLTVT.

This rearrangement joins TRBV5-1 to TRBJ2-7; 7 nucleotides align to TRBD1. This CDR3 contains 15 residues. V gave up 3 bases and J gave up 5 bases; unmatched junction bases: 11. Germline loops: CDR1 SGHRS, CDR2 YFSETQ. The CDR3: CASSSMTGLVDEQYF. The CDR3 DNA reads TGCGCCAGCAGCTCAATGACAGGGCTTGTCGACGAGCAGTACTTC.

The chain links TRBV19 to TRBJ1-5; 7 positions agree with TRBD1. The V segment lost 4 bases and the J segment 9 bases; nucleotides outside the gene matches: 6. The CDR3 is 13 amino acids. The V gene's germline CDR1 is LNHDA and CDR2 SQIVND (reference sequence). CDR3 residues: CASSTGQVAPQHF. For the CDR3, the DNA is TGTGCCAGTAGTACAGGACAGGTAGCGCCCCAGCATTTT.

The V call is TRBV7-9, the J call TRBJ2-7, with 10 bases fitting TRBD1. The junction had 2 bases not matched to a gene; V was cut back by 3 bases and J by 0 bases. The CDR3 totals 15 residues. Germline lookup yields CDR1 SEHNR and CDR2 FQNEAQ (reference sequence). The CDR3 loop reads CASSFGQGVSYEQYF. In DNA, the CDR3 is TGTGCCAGCAGCTTTGGACAGGGGGTCTCCTACGAGCAGTACTTC.

The chain couples TRBV27 to TRBJ2-7, with TRBD1 as a possible D gene (6 bases). V dropped 6 bases and J dropped 6 bases, with 24 bases sitting between them. Germline CDR1 reads MNHEY; CDR2 reads SMNVEV (reference sequence). The length of the CDR3 is 16 residues. This CDR3 is CASRQAQGRTDCEQYF. CDR3 nucleotides: TGTGCCAGCAGACAAGCACAGGGAAGGACTGATTGCGAGCAGTACTTC.

This chain joins TRBV4-2 and TRBJ2-7, with 7 bases aligning to TRBD1. Germline-derived CDR1 and CDR2 are LGHNA and YNFKEQ. This CDR3 contains 16 residues. V trimming: 3 bases; J trimming: 2 bases; junction bases outside the gene matches: 10. The CDR3 sequence is CASSQMFGQAPYEQYF. Written as DNA, the CDR3 is TGTGCCAGCAGCCAGATGTTCGGACAGGCCCCCTACGAGCAGTACTTC.

The chain has TRBV9 and TRBJ2-7, with TRBD2 matching 7 bases. The CDR3 is 16 residues long. The V and J ends lost 3 bases and 0 bases, in that order; junction bases with no gene match: 9. Germline CDR1 reads SGDLS; CDR2 reads YYNGEE. CDR3 region: CASSAKRTSSSYEQYF. The CDR3 DNA reads TGTGCCAGCAGCGCAAAAAGGACTAGTAGCTCCTACGAGCAGTACTTC.

The chain links TRBV7-9 to TRBJ2-1, with TRBD2 matching 14 bases. The V and J ends lost 5 bases and 7 bases, in that order; junction bases with no gene match: 10. This CDR3 spans 17 amino acids. Per germline, CDR1 SEHNR and CDR2 FQNEAQ (reference sequence). The CDR3 region has the DNA TGTGCCAGCAGCCCCAACCGGGGACTAGCGGGAGAAAATGAGCAGTTCTTC. The encoded protein is CASSPNRGLAGENEQFF.

CDR3 region: CASSLGQGRNTEAFF. CDR3 sequence (DNA): TGTGCCAGCAGCCTCGGACAGGGCCGTAACACTGAAGCTTTCTTT. The chain combines TRBV14 with TRBJ1-1, with 8 bases identical to TRBD1. Losses at the gene ends were 4 bases for V and 2 bases for J; bases not matched to a gene: 6. Looked up from germline, CDR1 is SGHDN and CDR2 is FVKESK. CDR3 length equals 15 residues.

The CDR3 reads CASSRTGPDDEQFF. For the CDR3, the DNA is TGTGCCAGCAGCCGGACAGGGCCCGATGATGAGCAGTTCTTC. The chain combines TRBV5-6 with TRBJ2-1; 8 nucleotides agree with TRBD1. Germline-derived CDR1 and CDR2 are SGHDT and YYEEEE. This CDR3 comprises 14 residues. Germline trimming cut 4 bases from V and 8 bases from J; bases unmatched to any gene: 8.